What follows are 13 T cell receptor beta chains derived from one specimen sequenced in a study of T cells after yellow fever vaccination. TCRdb ran MiXCR on the 5' RACE reads and lists one entry per CDR3 protein. Among some 48,000 distinct CDR3 sequences listed, 5% to 8% were seen once. Sample: PBMCs, either bulk or a sorted T-cell subset (CD4+, CD8+, memory, or dextramer-sorted; not recorded which), taken 45 days after the yellow fever booster vaccination. The receptor source for this set is a young man who received the YFV17D yellow fever vaccine.

V and J are TRBV6-1 and TRBJ2-3; the D gene is possibly TRBD2 (6 bases). V was trimmed by 6 bases and J by 5 bases, leaving 18 bases between them. CDR3 size: 15 residues. Looked up from germline, CDR1 is MNHNS and CDR2 is SASEGT. The CDR3 is CASRELGGRGDTQYF. The DNA of the CDR3 is TGTGCCAGCAGAGAACTGGGGGGAAGAGGAGATACGCAGTATTTT.

This clonotype was detected only a few times. V gene TRBV7-2 combines with J gene TRBJ1-1, with D unresolved. Trimming left V 6 bases short and J 1 base short, with 18 bases between. CDR1 is SGHTA, CDR2 FQGNSA, per germline. The CDR3 is 16 residues long. Here the CDR3 DNA reads TGTGCCAGCAGACTATTTGACCTAACCGGGAACACTGAAGCTTTCTTT. Amino acids: CASRLFDLTGNTEAFF.

At least ten counts were recorded for this clonotype. The chain joins TRBV11-2 to TRBJ1-2; no clear D gene. Trimming shortened V by 0 bases and J by 4 bases, and 6 bases separated the two germline ends. Germline V gene lookup returns CDR1 SGHAT and CDR2 FQNNGV. The CDR3 consists of 13 residues. The CDR3 sequence: CASSLDPSYGYTF. The CDR3 DNA reads TGTGCCAGCAGCTTAGATCCCAGCTATGGCTACACCTTC. The complete variable domain, with remaining parts taken from reference TRBV11-2 and TRBJ1-2, reads EAGVAQSPRYKIIEKRQSVAFWCNPISGHATLYWYQQILGQGPKLLIQFQNNGVVDDSQLPKDRFSAERLKGVDSTLKIQPAKLEDSAVYLCASSLDPSYGYTFGSGTRLTVV.

This clonotype was recorded at least ten times. The chain combines TRBV7-1 with TRBJ2-1; 14 nucleotides agree with TRBD2. TRBV7-1 is noted as an ORF with a role that remains uncertain. CDR3 length equals 22 residues. The trim removed 3 bases at V and 9 bases at J, leaving 25 bases unmatched. The CDR3 region is CASSSPRGPPPGLAGVRGEQFF. The CDR3 DNA is TGTGCCAGCAGCTCCCCGCGGGGTCCGCCTCCGGGACTAGCGGGAGTTCGGGGTGAGCAGTTCTTC.

This clonotype was recorded many times. The chain carries TRBV5-1 and TRBJ2-1; D is perhaps TRBD2 (6 bases). The CDR3 loop spans 16 amino acids. The germline V gene encodes CDR1 SGHRS and CDR2 YFSETQ. The germline V and J ends were trimmed by 2 bases and 4 bases, with 16 bases remaining between them. CDR3: CASSLGGTIRYNEQFF. The CDR3 DNA reads TGCGCCAGCAGCTTAGGCGGGACGATCAGGTACAATGAGCAGTTCTTC. Using reference TRBV5-1 and TRBJ2-1 for the parts outside the CDR3, the full variable domain is KAGVTQTPRYLIKTRGQQVTLSCSPISGHRSVSWYQQTPGQGLQFLFEYFSETQRNKGNFPGRFSGRQFSNSRSEMNVSTLELGDSALYLCASSLGGTIRYNEQFFGPGTRLTVL.

A note on this clonotype: A single base separates this from a much larger clone, so it may be a read error. The chain is built from TRBV3-1 and TRBJ2-5, with TRBD2 matching 11 bases. Germline CDR1 is LGHDT and CDR2 is YNNKEL (reference sequence). Germline trimming cut 4 bases from V and 5 bases from J; bases unmatched to any gene: 3. The CDR3 has 14 amino acids. The CDR3 sequence is CASSPGLADETQYF. For the CDR3, the DNA is TGTGCCAGCAGCCCGGGACTAGCGGATGAGACCCAGTACTTC.

In its sample, this clonotype was seen many times. The rearrangement joins TRBV10-3 to TRBJ1-2, with 7 positions matching TRBD1. The trim removed 2 bases at V and 3 bases at J, leaving 6 bases unmatched. This CDR3 has 15 residues. Germline V gene sequence: CDR1 ENHRY, CDR2 SYGVKD. CDR3 nucleotide sequence: TGTGCCATCAGTGAGAGACGGGACAGCCACTATGGCTACACCTTC. It specifies CAISERRDSHYGYTF.

By share, this clonotype ranks as medium-sized. V is TRBV7-2 and J is TRBJ2-1; 8 bases fit TRBD2. With 5 bases clipped from V and 9 bases from J, the junction kept 9 bases outside the gene matches. The CDR3 loop spans 14 amino acids. Germline-derived CDR1 and CDR2 are SGHTA and FQGNSA. The CDR3 sequence is CASSPSTSAAEQFF. The DNA for the CDR3 is TGTGCCAGCAGCCCCTCGACTAGCGCGGCTGAGCAGTTCTTC.

This clonotype was counted between two and nine times. J is TRBJ2-5 and V is TRBV28, with a tentative D call TRBD1 (6 bases). The CDR3 has 14 amino acids. Trimming cost V 7 bases and J 3 bases, with 15 bases left between them. Per the germline V gene, CDR1 is MDHEN and CDR2 is SYDVKM. Written as DNA, the CDR3 is TGTGCCAGCAACGAACAGGGCAGTGAAGAGACCCAGTACTTC. Protein: CASNEQGSEETQYF.

This clonotype was picked up many times. The rearrangement joins TRBV20-1 to TRBJ1-6; 9 nucleotides match TRBD1. Germline CDR1 is DFQATT and CDR2 is SNEGSKA (reference sequence). Losses at the gene ends were 6 bases for V and 9 bases for J; bases not matched to a gene: 9. This CDR3 is 14 amino acids long. CDR3 in DNA: TGCAGTGCAAATACAGGGGGCGATGGTTCACCCCTCCACTTT. Translation: CSANTGGDGSPLHF.

This clonotype turned up a few times. The genes are TRBV20-1 and TRBJ1-4; perhaps TRBD1 as D (5 bases). Looked up from germline, CDR1 is DFQATT and CDR2 is SNEGSKA (reference sequence). The CDR3 is 12 amino acids. V dropped 5 bases and J dropped 8 bases, with 12 bases sitting between them. CDR3 sequence reads: CSAGGDTEKLFF. CDR3 nucleotides: TGCAGTGCTGGGGGGGATACCGAAAAACTGTTTTTT.

This clonotype was recorded only once. This may be a read error: a much more frequent sequence differs by one nucleotide. This chain joins TRBV18 and TRBJ1-5; D not certain. Germline assignment: CDR1 KGHSH and CDR2 LQKENI. This CDR3 contains 12 residues. As DNA, the CDR3 is TGTACCAGCTCACCAGGCGGTCAGCCCCAGCATTTT. Amino acid sequence: CTSSPGGQPQHF.

The chain is built from TRBV30 and TRBJ2-5, with 7 bases lining up with TRBD1. Trimming cost V 0 bases and J 6 bases; bases outside gene matches: 7. Per germline, CDR1 GTSNPN and CDR2 SVGIG (reference sequence). This CDR3 is 14 amino acids long. CDR3 in amino acids: CAWSVSTGTKTQYF. In DNA form, the CDR3 reads TGTGCCTGGAGTGTTTCGACAGGGACCAAGACCCAGTACTTC.